The T cell receptor (beta chain) under discussion was sequenced for a study of blood T cell repertoires in COVID-19. The overall study: Spain, Italy and the United States supplied samples that represented acute and convalescent COVID-19. Nucleic acid was either cDNA or gDNA, and it came from T cells, B-cell-depleted T cells, or PBMCs.

Original handling: Amplified reference gene primers provided the basis for estimating nucleated cell counts. Using immunoSEQ multiplex PCR, the repertoire was profiled, and TCRdb retains in-frame clones only, with some absent. V and J calls and clone size are copied from that table; D and trimming were computed from the DNA. Of about 51,000 clones listed, more than 75% are singletons. The V segment lost 4 bases and the J segment 3 bases; nucleotides outside the gene matches: 8. Germline CDR1 SGHNT, CDR2 YENEEA. This CDR3 has 15 residues. This chain links TRBV11-3 with TRBJ2-7; 8 positions agree with TRBD2. Sequencing was carried out using peripheral blood. The TCR sequence derives from a human donor with acute or convalescent COVID-19. The donor label of this sample is uncertain. As DNA, the CDR3 is TGTGCCAGCAGCTCTCCTCCGGGACTAGACTACGAGCAGTACTTC. Residues: CASSSPPGLDYEQYF.